The next 27 T cell receptor beta chains were all read from a single sample in a study of post-analysis software for immune sequencing data. Study-wide findings and caveats: Five or six TRBV segments were significantly more frequent in patients than in controls. TRBV5-6, TRBV5-1 and TRBV20-1 were among these segments.

Their antigens are not known. Unique molecular identifiers were built into the TCR beta cDNA libraries. TCRdb re-called the PCR reads through MiXCR, storing one row per CDR3 protein. The repertoire holds about 540,000 distinct CDR3 sequences, with roughly 34% as singletons. Sequenced: blood. The receptor source for this set is a girl aged 2 to 17 with multiple sclerosis.

This clonotype turned up a few times. A much larger clone lies one base from this, so it may be a read error. V is TRBV20-1 and J is TRBJ2-5; a possible D gene is TRBD2 (6 bases). Germline V gives CDR1 DFQATT, CDR2 SNEGSKA (reference sequence). The CDR3 runs to 15 residues. CDR3 sequence reads: CGARVGGVYQETQYF. DNA of the CDR3: TGCGGTGCCCGAGTGGGCGGGGTGTACCAAGAGACCCAGTACTTC.

V and J are TRBV14 and TRBJ2-7; no clear D. CDR3 size: 12 residues. V was clipped by 2 bases and J by 2 bases, with 4 bases between them. Germline assignment: CDR1 SGHDN and CDR2 FVKESK. The CDR3 is CASSQQAYEQYF. The CDR3 coding sequence is TGTGCCAGCAGCCAACAAGCCTACGAGCAGTACTTC.

V usage is TRBV10-3 and J usage is TRBJ2-3; 7 nucleotides agree with TRBD1. The CDR3 loop spans 13 amino acids. Germline V gene sequence: CDR1 ENHRY, CDR2 SYGVKD. After removal of 7 bases from V and 1 base from J, the junction contained 2 bases not matched to a gene. The CDR3 nucleotides are TGTGCCATCACCGACAGGGGCACAGATACGCAGTATTTT. This codes for CAITDRGTDTQYF.

The chain is built from TRBV16 and TRBJ2-5; D might be TRBD1 (5 bases). The J call may be faulty, since TRBJ2-7 better matches the DNA end. Germline loops: CDR1 KGHSY, CDR2 FQNENV. The CDR3 has 15 amino acids. This CDR3 reads CASSQDGPGLHEQYF. As DNA, the CDR3 is TGTGCCAGCAGCCAAGACGGTCCAGGGCTCCACGAGCAGTACTTC.

This chain connects TRBV27 to TRBJ2-7, with unresolved D. The ends were cut back, 5 bases at V and 12 bases at J, with 20 bases in the middle. This CDR3 comprises 13 residues. The germline gives CDR1 MNHEY, CDR2 SMNVEV (reference sequence). The CDR3 reads CASSPWQQETRYF. CDR3 DNA sequence: TGTGCCAGCAGTCCCTGGCAGCAAGAGACCCGGTACTTC.

This clonotype has a handful of counts. This chain links TRBV7-8 with TRBJ2-1; 7 nucleotides agree with TRBD2. V gave up 4 bases and J gave up 6 bases; unmatched junction bases: 6. The CDR3 runs 14 residues. Germline-derived CDR1 and CDR2 are SGHVS and FQNEAQ. Written as DNA, the CDR3 is TGTGCCAGCAGCTCGGGGGGACTACTCAATGAGCAGTTCTTC. This gives the protein CASSSGGLLNEQFF. Variable domain in full (rest from reference TRBV7-8 and TRBJ2-1): GAGVSQSPRYKVAKRGQDVALRCDPISGHVSLFWYQQALGQGPEFLTYFQNEAQLDKSGLPSDRFFAERPEGSVSTLKIQRTQQEDSAVYLCASSSGGLLNEQFFGPGTRLTVL.

CDR3 bases: TGCGCCAGCAGCCAGGGAGCCTCGGTCAGCGTATCCTACAATGAGCAGTTCTTC. Translation: CASSQGASVSVSYNEQFF. V gene TRBV4-1 combines with J gene TRBJ2-1; a possible D gene is TRBD2 (5 bases). The CDR3 is 18 amino acids. The V end was cut by 3 bases, the J end by 1 base, with 19 bases between. Germline V lookup: CDR1 MGHRA, CDR2 YSYEKL.

The genes are TRBV11-2 and TRBJ1-1; tentative D call: TRBD1 (6 bases). This CDR3 is built from 15 residues. V shed 1 base and J shed 6 bases, with 15 bases lying between them. Germline V gene lookup returns CDR1 SGHAT and CDR2 FQNNGV. The chain's CDR3 is CASSLVQGPGPEAFF. CDR3 sequence (DNA): TGTGCCAGCAGCTTAGTACAGGGCCCGGGGCCTGAAGCTTTCTTT.

The chain uses TRBV20-1 and TRBJ1-2, with D unresolved. Germline CDR1 is DFQATT and CDR2 is SNEGSKA (reference sequence). The V and J ends lost 3 bases and 3 bases respectively, with 17 bases between them. The CDR3 covers 15 residues. The CDR3 DNA reads TGCAGTGCTAGTGCACTCGGGAGGGCAGACTATGGCTACACCTTC. Amino acids: CSASALGRADYGYTF.

This chain links TRBV29-1 with TRBJ2-6; a possible D gene is TRBD2 (6 bases). This CDR3 has 16 amino acids. CDR1 is SQVTM and CDR2 is ANQGSEA in the germline V gene. V was pared by 4 bases and J by 0 bases, with 13 bases between. This CDR3 reads CSVGASGGSGANVLTF. CDR3 nucleotides: TGCAGCGTTGGGGCCTCCGGGGGCTCTGGGGCCAACGTCCTGACTTTC.

The V gene is TRBV5-1, the J gene TRBJ2-5; 8 nucleotides match TRBD2. J was trimmed by 4 bases and V by 4 bases; bases with no gene match: 15. Germline V gene lookup returns CDR1 SGHRS and CDR2 YFSETQ. The CDR3 runs 17 residues. The CDR3 DNA is TGCGCCAGCAGCCCGGATGCGACGGGGGGGCTACGAGAGACCCAGTACTTC. Protein: CASSPDATGGLRETQYF.

This rearrangement joins TRBV6-5 to TRBJ2-7; 9 nucleotides agree with TRBD1. The CDR3 consists of 15 residues. Germline CDR1 is MNHEY and CDR2 is SVGAGI. V trimming: 6 bases; J trimming: 4 bases; junction bases outside the gene matches: 10. The CDR3 region has the DNA TGTGCCAGCAGCTCCCCGAGACAGGGGGTGTACGAGCAGTACTTC. It encodes CASSSPRQGVYEQYF.

The chain recombines TRBV2 with TRBJ1-1; the D is unclear. The CDR3 contains 15 residues. From germline, CDR1 is SNHLY and CDR2 FYNNEI. The V end was cut by 2 bases, the J end by 0 bases, with 10 bases between. In DNA form, the CDR3 reads TGTGCCAGCAGTGAACTTGCAGCCATGAACACTGAAGCTTTCTTT. Translated, it gives CASSELAAMNTEAFF.

CDR3: CATSDPGQTNEQFF. Here the CDR3 DNA reads TGTGCCACCAGTGACCCGGGACAGACAAATGAGCAGTTCTTC. The chain recombines TRBV24-1 with TRBJ2-1, with 7 bases lining up with TRBD1. The CDR3 covers 14 residues. The ends lost 4 bases at V and 7 bases at J; junction bases unmatched: 6. Germline V gene data show CDR1 as KGHDR and CDR2 as SFDVKD.

The CDR3 protein is CASSSPGGRYNEQFF. In DNA form, the CDR3 reads TGTGCCAGCAGCTCTCCAGGGGGCAGGTACAATGAGCAGTTCTTC. This chain joins TRBV7-9 and TRBJ2-1; 8 positions match TRBD1. The CDR3 runs 15 residues. CDR1 SEHNR and CDR2 FQNEAQ come from the germline V gene (reference sequence). V was pared by 4 bases and J by 4 bases, with 6 bases of the junction left unmatched.

CDR3 residues: CSARPRGGRYNEQFF. DNA of the CDR3: TGCAGTGCTAGGCCTCGGGGGGGCCGCTACAATGAGCAGTTCTTC. This sequence joins TRBV20-1 and TRBJ2-1; TRBD2 matches at 8 bases. This CDR3 contains 15 residues. V was pared by 3 bases and J by 3 bases, with 7 bases of the junction left unmatched. The germline V gene has CDR1 DFQATT and CDR2 SNEGSKA (reference sequence).

This clonotype came up many times. The rearrangement joins TRBV29-1 to TRBJ2-5, with 10 nucleotides matching TRBD2. Trimming at V came to 7 bases and at J to 7 bases, leaving 6 bases not matched to a gene. The CDR3 totals 12 residues. The germline V gene has CDR1 SQVTM and CDR2 ANQGSEA. The CDR3 nucleotides read TGCAGCGCCACAGCGGGGGGGTCGACCCAGTACTTC. Protein: CSATAGGSTQYF.

This clonotype has just a few counts. The J gene is TRBJ2-7, the V gene TRBV6-2 or TRBV6-3; a weak D match, TRBD2 (6 bases). Trimming took off 7 bases at V and 4 bases at J, with 14 bases between the two ends. This CDR3 contains 13 residues. Germline loops: CDR1 MNHEY, CDR2 SVGEGT. CDR3: CASNFGGKYEQYF. The CDR3 DNA is TGTGCCAGCAATTTCGGAGGGAAGTACGAGCAGTACTTC.

Only a few counts were recorded for this clonotype. This sequence joins TRBV6-5 and TRBJ2-7; D is unresolved. V was pared by 1 base and J by 2 bases, with 12 bases between. Germline CDR1 is MNHEY and CDR2 is SVGAGI. The CDR3 contains 15 residues. CDR3 loop: CASSYFPGQPYEQYF. The CDR3, as DNA: TGTGCCAGCAGTTACTTTCCGGGCCAACCCTACGAGCAGTACTTC.

In this sample, this clonotype turned up once. The rearrangement joins TRBV4-1 to TRBJ2-1, with TRBD1 identical over 8 bases. In germline, CDR1 is MGHRA, CDR2 YSYEKL. This CDR3 spans 17 amino acids. J lost 4 bases, V lost 4 bases, and 12 bases had no gene match. CDR3 DNA: TGCGCCAGCAGCCGAGCCCCAGGGGACAGGAGTTACAATGAGCAGTTCTTC. It specifies CASSRAPGDRSYNEQFF.

CDR3 nucleotides: TGTGCCAGCAGTGTCTCCAGCAGGGGCGAGCAGTACTTC. This translates into CASSVSSRGEQYF. V gene TRBV27 combines with J gene TRBJ2-7, with D perhaps matching TRBD1 (6 bases). V was trimmed by 5 bases and J by 6 bases, leaving 14 bases between them. The CDR3 loop spans 13 amino acids. Germline CDR1 is MNHEY and CDR2 is SMNVEV (reference sequence).

The chain is built from TRBV4-1 and TRBJ2-1; D gene unclear. The CDR3 covers 13 residues. Germline lookup yields CDR1 MGHRA and CDR2 YSYEKL. The V and J ends lost 0 bases and 7 bases respectively, with 7 bases between them. The DNA for the CDR3 is TGCGCCAGCAGCCAAGATATTCTGAATGAGCAGTTCTTC. This gives the protein CASSQDILNEQFF.

This chain connects TRBV27 to TRBJ1-1; D is unclear. V was trimmed by 5 bases and J by 1 base, leaving 17 bases between them. The CDR3 length is 16 residues. CDR1 and CDR2 (germline): MNHEY, SMNVEV (reference sequence). CDR3 DNA: TGTGCCAGCAGTCCCCATGTGCGGACCGCGAACACTGAAGCTTTCTTT. It codes for CASSPHVRTANTEAFF.

This clonotype has only a few counts. The chain links TRBV7-2 to TRBJ2-7, with D unclear. The CDR3 consists of 13 residues. The germline V gene has CDR1 SGHTA and CDR2 FQGNSA. The V end was cut by 5 bases, the J end by 2 bases, with 10 bases between. This CDR3 is CASSRGLTYEQYF. The CDR3 nucleotides read TGTGCCAGCAGCCGTGGCCTAACCTACGAGCAGTACTTC.

The rearrangement uses TRBV27 and TRBJ2-1, with 8 bases fitting TRBD2. The CDR3 extends over 13 amino acids. After removal of 7 bases from V and 10 bases from J, the junction contained 9 bases not matched to a gene. Germline V gene sequence: CDR1 MNHEY, CDR2 SMNVEV (reference sequence). The CDR3, as DNA: TGTGCCAGCACCGATCACGGGGGGGAGGAGCAGTTCTTC. It codes for CASTDHGGEEQFF.

V gene TRBV3-1 combines with J gene TRBJ2-7; tentatively, D is TRBD1 or TRBD2 (5 bases each). CDR1 is LGHDT, CDR2 YNNKEL, per germline (reference sequence). This CDR3 region has 16 residues. V was shortened by 4 bases and J by 5 bases, with 21 bases between the two germline ends. The CDR3 nucleotides read TGTGCCAGCAGCCCGAGGACCGGGACGCACTTCAACGAGCAGTACTTC. Residues: CASSPRTGTHFNEQYF.

The sample holds a few counts of this clonotype. This chain links TRBV20-1 with TRBJ1-2; no reliable D call. Trimming pared 0 bases from V and 6 bases from J, leaving 11 bases between. This CDR3 is 13 amino acids long. Germline-derived CDR1 and CDR2 are DFQATT and SNEGSKA (reference sequence). The CDR3 is CSARDLVRDGYTF. The CDR3 region has the DNA TGCAGTGCTAGAGATCTAGTTCGAGATGGCTACACCTTC.